The T cell receptor (beta chain) described here comes from a study of blood T cell repertoires in COVID-19. Across the whole study: Collection of acute and convalescent COVID-19 samples took place in the United States, Italy and Spain.

The V end was cut by 0 bases, the J end by 0 bases, with 18 bases between. Germline CDR1 reads LGHNA; CDR2 reads YNFKEQ. The CDR3 runs to 20 residues. Measured with immunoSEQ multiplex PCR; TCRdb has only the in-frame clones, and not every one. The sample yields 40,000 to 55,000 clones, less than 85% seen once. This TCR was sampled from a woman in her 70s with acute or convalescent COVID-19. The gene calls are TRBV4-2 and TRBJ2-6, with TRBD1 as a possible D gene (6 bases). Sequencing input: peripheral blood. In nucleotides, the CDR3 is TGTGCCAGCAGCCAAGATCCCCCAACAGGGCCAAGCTCTGGGGCCAACGTCCTGACTTTC. Its translation: CASSQDPPTGPSSGANVLTF.